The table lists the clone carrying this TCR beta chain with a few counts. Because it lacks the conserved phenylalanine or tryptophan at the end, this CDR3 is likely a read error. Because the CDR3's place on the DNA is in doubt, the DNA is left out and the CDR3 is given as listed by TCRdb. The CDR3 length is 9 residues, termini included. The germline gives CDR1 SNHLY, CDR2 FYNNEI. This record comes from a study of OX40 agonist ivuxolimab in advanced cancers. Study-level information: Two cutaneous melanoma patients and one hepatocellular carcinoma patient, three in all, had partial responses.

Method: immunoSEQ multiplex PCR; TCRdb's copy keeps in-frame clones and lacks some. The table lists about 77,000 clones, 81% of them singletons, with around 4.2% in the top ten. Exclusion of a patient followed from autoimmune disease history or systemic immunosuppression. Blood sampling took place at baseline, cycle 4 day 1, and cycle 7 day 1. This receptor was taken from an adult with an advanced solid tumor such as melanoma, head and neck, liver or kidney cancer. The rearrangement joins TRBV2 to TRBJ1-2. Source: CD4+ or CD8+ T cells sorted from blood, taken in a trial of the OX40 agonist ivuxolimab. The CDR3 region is CASSVHEVY.